The T cell receptor beta chain under discussion was sequenced for a study of beta chain features in type 1 diabetes. Across the whole study: Age, gender and cell yields were alike across patients and healthy donors. Whole-study results and caveats: TCRB CDR3s from Type 1 diabetes patients were moderately but significantly shorter in all four CD4+ subsets. Fewer junction insertions and more nucleotide deletions appeared in type 1 diabetes patients.

By way of CD45RO/CCR7/CD25/CD127/CD95/CD27, the CD4+ regulatory, stem cell-like memory, central memory and naive cells were sorted. Concerning this clone itself: Its antigen is undetermined.

Reverse transcribing all isolated RNA meant expressed TCRB transcripts were sequenced. The repertoire was sequenced with immunoSEQ multiplex PCR; TCRdb's copy has only in-frame clones and lacks some. Found here are roughly 170,000 clones, 13% of them singletons; the top ten hold 0.62%. Germline CDR1 is SGHAT and CDR2 is FQNNGV. CDR3 length: 17 residues. The V and J ends lost 1 base and 7 bases, in that order; junction bases with no gene match: 6. The sample taken for sequencing was central memory CD4+ T cells from blood. This TCR derives from a woman under 30 in good health. The chain carries TRBV11-2 and TRBJ2-1, with TRBD2 identical over 14 bases. CDR3 region: CASSLASRTSGRNEQFF. CDR3 in DNA: TGTGCCAGCAGCTTAGCCAGCCGGACTAGCGGGAGGAATGAGCAGTTCTTC.